This T cell receptor (beta chain) comes out of a study of blood T cell repertoires in COVID-19. Study background: Sites across the United States, Italy and Spain contributed samples from acute and convalescent COVID-19. The analysed material was cDNA or gDNA that came from T cells, B-cell-depleted T cells, or PBMCs.

Per the authors' pipeline: Nucleated cell counts were estimated from reference gene primer amplification. This table comes from immunoSEQ multiplex PCR, and its TCRdb copy is limited to in-frame clones, with some not included. That table furnishes V, J and clone size, whereas the DNA furnished D and trimming. The data contain 150,000 to 200,000 clones, about 89% of them seen just once; the ten biggest clones take up under 2%. This clonotype originated in a young man who had recovered from COVID-19. Sequenced sample: peripheral blood.

CDR3 in DNA: TGTGCCAGCAGTTACGGAGCGGGAGGGCTCGGCGGGGAGCTGTTTTTT. Residues: CASSYGAGGLGGELFF. The chain is built from TRBV6-5 and TRBJ2-2, with TRBD2 matching 10 bases. Trimming cost V 2 bases and J 7 bases; bases outside gene matches: 7. The CDR3 is 16 amino acids. Germline assignment: CDR1 MNHEY and CDR2 SVGAGI.